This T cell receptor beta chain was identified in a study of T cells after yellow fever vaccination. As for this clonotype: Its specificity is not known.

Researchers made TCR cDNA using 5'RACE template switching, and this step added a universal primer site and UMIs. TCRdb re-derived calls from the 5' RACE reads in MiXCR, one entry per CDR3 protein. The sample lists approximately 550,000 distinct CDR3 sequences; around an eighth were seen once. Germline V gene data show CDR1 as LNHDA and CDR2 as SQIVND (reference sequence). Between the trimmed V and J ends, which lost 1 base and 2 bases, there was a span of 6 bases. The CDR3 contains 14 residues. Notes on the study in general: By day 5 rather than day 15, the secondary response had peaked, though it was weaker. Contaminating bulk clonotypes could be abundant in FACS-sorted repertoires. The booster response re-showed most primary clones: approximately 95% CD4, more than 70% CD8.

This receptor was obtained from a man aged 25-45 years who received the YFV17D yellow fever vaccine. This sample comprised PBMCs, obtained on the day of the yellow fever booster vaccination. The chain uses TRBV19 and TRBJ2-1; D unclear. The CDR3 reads CASSIGAAYNEQFF. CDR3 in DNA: TGTGCCAGTAGTATAGGCGCCGCCTACAATGAGCAGTTCTTC.